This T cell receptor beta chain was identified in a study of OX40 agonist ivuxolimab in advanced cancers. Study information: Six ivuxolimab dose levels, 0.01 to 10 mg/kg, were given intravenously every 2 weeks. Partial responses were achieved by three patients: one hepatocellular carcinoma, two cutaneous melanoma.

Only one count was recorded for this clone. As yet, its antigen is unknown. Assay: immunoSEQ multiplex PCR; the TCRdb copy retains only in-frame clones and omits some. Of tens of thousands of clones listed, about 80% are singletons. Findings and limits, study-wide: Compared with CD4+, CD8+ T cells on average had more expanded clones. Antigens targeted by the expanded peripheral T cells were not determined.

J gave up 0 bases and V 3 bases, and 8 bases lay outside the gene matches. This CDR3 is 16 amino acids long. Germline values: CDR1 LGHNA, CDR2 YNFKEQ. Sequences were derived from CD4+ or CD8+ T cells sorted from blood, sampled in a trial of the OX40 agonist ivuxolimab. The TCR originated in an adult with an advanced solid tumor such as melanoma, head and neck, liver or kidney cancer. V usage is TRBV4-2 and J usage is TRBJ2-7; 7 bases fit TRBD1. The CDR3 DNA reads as TGTGCCAGCAGCCAGGGGGACAGCGTGGACTCCTACGAGCAGTACTTC. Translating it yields CASSQGDSVDSYEQYF.